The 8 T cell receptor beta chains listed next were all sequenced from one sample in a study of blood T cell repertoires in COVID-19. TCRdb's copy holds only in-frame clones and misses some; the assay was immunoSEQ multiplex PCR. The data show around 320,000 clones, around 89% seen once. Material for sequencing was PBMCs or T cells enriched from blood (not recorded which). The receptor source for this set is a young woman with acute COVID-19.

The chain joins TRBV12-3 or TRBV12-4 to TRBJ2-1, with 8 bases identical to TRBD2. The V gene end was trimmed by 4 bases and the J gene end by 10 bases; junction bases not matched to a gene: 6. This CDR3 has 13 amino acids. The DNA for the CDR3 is TGTGCCAGCAGTTCCCTAGCGGGCAGGGAGCAGTTCTTC. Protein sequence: CASSSLAGREQFF.

DNA for the CDR3: TGTGCCAGCAGTTTCTTGCGGGAGGTGTTGAGGACAGATACGCAGTATTTT. Translating gives CASSFLREVLRTDTQYF. The chain uses TRBV28 and TRBJ2-3, with TRBD2 identical over 8 bases. CDR3 size: 17 residues. V lost 3 bases and J lost 3; bases outside the gene matches: 11. Germline-derived CDR1 and CDR2 are MDHEN and SYDVKM.

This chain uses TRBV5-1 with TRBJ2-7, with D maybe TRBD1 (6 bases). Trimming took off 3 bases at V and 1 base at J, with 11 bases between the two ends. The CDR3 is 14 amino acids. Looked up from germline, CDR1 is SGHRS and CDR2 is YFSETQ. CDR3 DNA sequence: TGCGCCAGCAGCTCCGGACAGAGATCCTACGAGCAGTACTTC. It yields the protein CASSSGQRSYEQYF.

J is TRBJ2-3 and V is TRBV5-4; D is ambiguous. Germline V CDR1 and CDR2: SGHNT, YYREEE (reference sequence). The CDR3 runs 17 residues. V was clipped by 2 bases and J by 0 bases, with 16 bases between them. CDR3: CASSFKDGSTSTDTQYF. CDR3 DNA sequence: TGTGCCAGCAGCTTTAAAGACGGTTCGACTAGCACAGATACGCAGTATTTT. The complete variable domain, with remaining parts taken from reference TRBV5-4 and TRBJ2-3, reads ETGVTQSPTHLIKTRGQQVTLRCSSQSGHNTVSWYQQALGQGPQFIFQYYREEENGRGNFPPRFSGLQFPNYSSELNVNALELDDSALYLCASSFKDGSTSTDTQYFGPGTRLTVL.

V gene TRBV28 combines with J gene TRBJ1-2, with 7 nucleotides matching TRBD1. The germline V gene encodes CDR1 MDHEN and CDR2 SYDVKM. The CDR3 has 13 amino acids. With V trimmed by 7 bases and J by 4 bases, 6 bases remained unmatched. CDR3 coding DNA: TGTGCCAGCATTGCGACAGGGTTCTATGGCTACACCTTC. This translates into CASIATGFYGYTF.

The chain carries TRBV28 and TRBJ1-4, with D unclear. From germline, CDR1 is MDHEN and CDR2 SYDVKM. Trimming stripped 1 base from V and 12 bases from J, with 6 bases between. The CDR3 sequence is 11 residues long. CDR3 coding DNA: TGTGCCAGCAGTTTATCTAGAGAACTGTTTTTT. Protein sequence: CASSLSRELFF.

The chain's CDR3 is CASSLRGGAGTFF. CDR3 bases: TGTGCCAGCAGTTTAAGAGGAGGTGCTGGAACTTTCTTT. V and J are TRBV12-3 or TRBV12-4 and TRBJ1-1; D is unresolved. The V and J ends lost 2 bases and 12 bases respectively, with 16 bases between them. The length of the CDR3 is 13 residues.

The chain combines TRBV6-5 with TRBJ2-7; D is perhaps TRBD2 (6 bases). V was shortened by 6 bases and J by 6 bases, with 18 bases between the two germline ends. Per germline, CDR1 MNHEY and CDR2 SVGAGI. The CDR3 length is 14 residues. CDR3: CASRNRDSLTEQYF. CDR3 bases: TGTGCCAGCAGAAACCGGGACTCACTTACCGAGCAGTACTTC.